Listed below are T cell receptor beta chains from one sample, sequenced in a study of cytomegalovirus exposure and HLA in healthy donors. The protocol was immunoSEQ multiplex PCR, while the TCRdb copy is restricted to in-frame clones and leaves out a portion. This sample has about 83,000 clones, with around 71% found just once. Sequences were obtained from PBMCs. The receptor set was obtained from a man in his 60s in good health and CMV-seronegative. Each CDR3 is given without its conserved first and last residue.

v_call	j_call	cdr3_aa
TRBV30	TRBJ1-2	AWRQGRDGYT
TRBV6-5	TRBJ2-1	ASSLKRGLGNEQF
TRBV19	TRBJ1-1	ASTQGAANTEAF
TRBV5-6	TRBJ2-1	ASSLLRQLGNEQF
TRBV4-3	TRBJ1-4	ASSLGTATNEKLF
TRBV2	TRBJ2-7	ATSLRGASGSLGFVEQY
TRBV2	TRBJ1-4	ASSNRDTTNEKLF
TRBV6-1	TRBJ1-5	ASSWDRGAQPQH
TRBV6-1	TRBJ1-1	ASITVLNTEAF
TRBV7-2	TRBJ2-7	ASSLGRTGSYEQY
TRBV5-4	TRBJ2-7	ASSLEASRFYEQY
TRBV5-4	TRBJ1-1	ASSLADTMNTEAF
TRBV6-1	TRBJ2-1	ASISGTGLNHEQF
TRBV5-1	TRBJ1-4	ASSIAPGQGEKLF
TRBV15	TRBJ2-2	ATSSGGGSTGELF
TRBV18	TRBJ2-5	ASSPKASGYQETQY
TRBV6-1	TRBJ1-2	ASSEGPSPNYGYT
TRBV30	TRBJ1-2	AWDTLNYGYT
TRBV7-9	TRBJ1-1	ASSLVPGRRTEAF
TRBV18	TRBJ2-7	ASSPPQGGRYEQY
TRBV28	TRBJ1-2	ASSFASTLYGYT
TRBV6-6	TRBJ1-4	ASKFGRDRAEKLF
TRBV4-1	TRBJ2-1	ASSQGSLAGGSYNEQF
TRBV27	TRBJ2-1	ASSNGQGSYNEQF
TRBV15	TRBJ2-5	ATSRDRGTETQY
TRBV7-6	TRBJ2-5	ASSSGSTETQY
TRBV5-4	TRBJ2-3	ASSETVPSTDTQY
TRBV6-6	TRBJ1-4	ASDPGGYTNEKLF
TRBV29-1	TRBJ2-2	SGGLAAGELF
TRBV5-4	TRBJ2-2	ASSLGTSGGRGTGELF
TRBV7-2	TRBJ1-1	ASSLSAVPEAF
TRBV28	TRBJ2-2	ASSNTNTGELF
TRBV14	TRBJ2-1	ASSQVPGAAWQF
TRBV6-6	TRBJ1-1	ASSTADRGKPEAF
TRBV10-3	TRBJ2-5	AISGEYQETQY
TRBV9	TRBJ2-3	ASSVGSGSTDTQY
TRBV5-1	TRBJ2-1	ASSPWASGASYNEQF
TRBV4-3	TRBJ2-5	ASSQVGWGEGGETQY
TRBV9	TRBJ2-1	ASSVGAGVENEQF
TRBV19	TRBJ2-5	ASGSGAGAQY
TRBV6-1	TRBJ1-1	ASSESAGGLEAF
TRBV19	TRBJ2-7	ASSQPGDRGSYEQY
TRBV2	TRBJ1-5	ASSEAGGGSNQPQH